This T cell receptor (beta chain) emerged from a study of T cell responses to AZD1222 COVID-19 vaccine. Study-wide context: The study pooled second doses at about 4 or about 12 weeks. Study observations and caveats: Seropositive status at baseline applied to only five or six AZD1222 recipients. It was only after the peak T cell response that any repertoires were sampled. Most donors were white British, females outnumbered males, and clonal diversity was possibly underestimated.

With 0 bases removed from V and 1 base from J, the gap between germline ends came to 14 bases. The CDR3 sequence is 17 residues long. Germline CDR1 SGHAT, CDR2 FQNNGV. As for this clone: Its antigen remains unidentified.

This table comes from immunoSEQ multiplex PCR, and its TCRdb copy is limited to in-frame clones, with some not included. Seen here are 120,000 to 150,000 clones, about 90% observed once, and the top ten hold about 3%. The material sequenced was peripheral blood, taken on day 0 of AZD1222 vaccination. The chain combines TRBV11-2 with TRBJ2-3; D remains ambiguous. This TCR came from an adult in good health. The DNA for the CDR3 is TGTGCCAGCAGCTTAGATCAGGCCACGTTGGGCACAGATACGCAGTATTTT. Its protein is CASSLDQATLGTDTQYF.